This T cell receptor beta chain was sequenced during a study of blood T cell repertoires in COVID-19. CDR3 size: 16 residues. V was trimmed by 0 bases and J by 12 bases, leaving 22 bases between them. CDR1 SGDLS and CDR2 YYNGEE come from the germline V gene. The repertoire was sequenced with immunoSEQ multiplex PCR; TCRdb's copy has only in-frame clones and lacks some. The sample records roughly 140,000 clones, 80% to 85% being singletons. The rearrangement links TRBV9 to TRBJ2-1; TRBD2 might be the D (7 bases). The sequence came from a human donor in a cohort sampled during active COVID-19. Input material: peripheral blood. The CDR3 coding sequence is TGTGCCAGCAGCGTAGGTTCCGCCGGGGGGCTCATCGGGCAGTTCTTC. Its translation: CASSVGSAGGLIGQFF.